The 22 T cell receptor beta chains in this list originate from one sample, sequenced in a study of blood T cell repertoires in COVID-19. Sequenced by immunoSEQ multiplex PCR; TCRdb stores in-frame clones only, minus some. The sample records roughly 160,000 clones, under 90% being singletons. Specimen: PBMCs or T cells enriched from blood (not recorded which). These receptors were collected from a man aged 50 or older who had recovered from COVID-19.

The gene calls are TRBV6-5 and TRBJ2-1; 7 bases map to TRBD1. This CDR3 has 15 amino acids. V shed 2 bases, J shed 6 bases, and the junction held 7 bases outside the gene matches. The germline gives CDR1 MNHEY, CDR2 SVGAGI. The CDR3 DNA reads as TGTGCCAGCAGTTACCAGGGACAGAGACCCAATGAGCAGTTCTTC. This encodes CASSYQGQRPNEQFF.

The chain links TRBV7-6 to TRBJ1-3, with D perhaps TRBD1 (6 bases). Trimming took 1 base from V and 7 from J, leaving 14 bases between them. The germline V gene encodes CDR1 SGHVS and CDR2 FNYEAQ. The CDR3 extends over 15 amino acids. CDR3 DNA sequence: TGTGCCAGCAGCTTAGAAGCGGCAGGGGACAACACCATATATTTT. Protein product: CASSLEAAGDNTIYF.

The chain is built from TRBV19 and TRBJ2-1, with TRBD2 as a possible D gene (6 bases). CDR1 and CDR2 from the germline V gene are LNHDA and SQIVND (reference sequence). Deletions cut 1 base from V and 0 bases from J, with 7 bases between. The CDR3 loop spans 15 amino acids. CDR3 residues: CASSIVLASYNEQFF. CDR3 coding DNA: TGTGCCAGTAGTATAGTACTAGCCTCCTACAATGAGCAGTTCTTC.

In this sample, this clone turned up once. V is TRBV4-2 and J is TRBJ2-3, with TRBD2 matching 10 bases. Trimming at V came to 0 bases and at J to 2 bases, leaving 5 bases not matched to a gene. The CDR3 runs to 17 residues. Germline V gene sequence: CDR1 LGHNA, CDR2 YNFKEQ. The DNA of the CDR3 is TGTGCCAGCAGCCAAGACGGAGCGGGGGGGGCCACAGATACGCAGTATTTT. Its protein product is CASSQDGAGGATDTQYF.

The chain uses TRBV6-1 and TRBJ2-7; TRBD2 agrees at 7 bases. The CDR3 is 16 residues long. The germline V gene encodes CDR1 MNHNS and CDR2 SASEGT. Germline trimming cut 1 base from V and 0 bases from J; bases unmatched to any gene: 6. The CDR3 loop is CASSEVSGEASYEQYF. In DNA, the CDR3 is TGTGCCAGCAGTGAAGTCAGCGGGGAAGCCTCCTACGAGCAGTACTTC.

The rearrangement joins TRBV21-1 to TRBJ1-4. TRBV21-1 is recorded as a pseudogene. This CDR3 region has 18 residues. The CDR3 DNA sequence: TGTGCCAGCGACGAAACAAGGGCAGGAGGATCAACTAATGAAAAACTGTTTTTT. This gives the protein CASDETRAGGSTNEKLFF.

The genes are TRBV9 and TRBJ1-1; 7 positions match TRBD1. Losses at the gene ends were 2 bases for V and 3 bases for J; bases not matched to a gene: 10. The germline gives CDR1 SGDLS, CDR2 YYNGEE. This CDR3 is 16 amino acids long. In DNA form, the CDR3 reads TGTGCCAGCAGCGTTCATAGACAGGGTAGCCACACTGAAGCTTTCTTT. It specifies CASSVHRQGSHTEAFF.

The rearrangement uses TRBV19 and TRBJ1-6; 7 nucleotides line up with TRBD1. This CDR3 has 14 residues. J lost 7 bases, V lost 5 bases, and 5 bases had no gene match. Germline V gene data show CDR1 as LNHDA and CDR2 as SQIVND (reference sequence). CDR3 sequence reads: CASSEGTANSPLHF. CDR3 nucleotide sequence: TGTGCCAGTAGTGAGGGGACAGCCAATTCACCCCTCCACTTT.

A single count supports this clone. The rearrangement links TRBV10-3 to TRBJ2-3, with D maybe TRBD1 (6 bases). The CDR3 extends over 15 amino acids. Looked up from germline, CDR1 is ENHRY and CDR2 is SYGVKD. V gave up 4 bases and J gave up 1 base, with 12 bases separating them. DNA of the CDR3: TGTGCCATCAGTGCAGGGGCGTTGGGCACAGATACGCAGTATTTT. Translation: CAISAGALGTDTQYF.

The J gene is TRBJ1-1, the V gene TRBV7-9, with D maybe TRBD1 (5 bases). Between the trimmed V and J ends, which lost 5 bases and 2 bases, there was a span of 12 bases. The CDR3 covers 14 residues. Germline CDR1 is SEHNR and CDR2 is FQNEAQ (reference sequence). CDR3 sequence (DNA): TGTGCCAGCAGCCCAGGGTCGGTCAACACTGAAGCTTTCTTT. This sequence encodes CASSPGSVNTEAFF.

The CDR3 reads CASSYLQGLAEAFF. In DNA form, the CDR3 reads TGTGCCAGCAGTTACTTACAGGGTTTGGCTGAAGCTTTCTTT. This sequence joins TRBV6-5 and TRBJ1-1, with D perhaps matching TRBD1 (6 bases). V lost 1 base, J lost 6 bases, and 12 bases lay in between. Per the germline V gene, CDR1 is MNHEY and CDR2 is SVGAGI. The CDR3 sequence is 14 residues long.

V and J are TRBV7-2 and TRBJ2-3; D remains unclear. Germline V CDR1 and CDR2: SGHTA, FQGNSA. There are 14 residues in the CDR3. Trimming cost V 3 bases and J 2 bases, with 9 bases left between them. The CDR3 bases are TGTGCCAGCAGCTTTCTAGGCGACACAGATACGCAGTATTTT. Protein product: CASSFLGDTDTQYF.

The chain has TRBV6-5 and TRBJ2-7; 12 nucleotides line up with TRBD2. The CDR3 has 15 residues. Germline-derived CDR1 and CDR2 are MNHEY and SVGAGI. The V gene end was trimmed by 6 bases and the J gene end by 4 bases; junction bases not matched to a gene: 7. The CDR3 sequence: CASRARTSGAYEQYF. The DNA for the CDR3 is TGTGCCAGCAGAGCCCGGACTAGCGGGGCTTACGAGCAGTACTTC.

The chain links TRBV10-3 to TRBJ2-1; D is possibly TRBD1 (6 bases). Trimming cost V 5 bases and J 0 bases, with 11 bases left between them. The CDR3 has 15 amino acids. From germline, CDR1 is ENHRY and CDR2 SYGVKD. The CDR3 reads CAISPQGTSYNEQFF. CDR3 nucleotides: TGTGCCATCAGTCCCCAGGGGACCTCCTACAATGAGCAGTTCTTC.

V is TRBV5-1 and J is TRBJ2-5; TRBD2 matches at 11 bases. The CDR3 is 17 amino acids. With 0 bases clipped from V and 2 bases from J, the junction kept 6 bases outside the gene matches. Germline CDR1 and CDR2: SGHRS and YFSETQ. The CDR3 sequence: CASSLDLTSGVQETQYF. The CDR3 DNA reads TGCGCCAGCAGCTTGGACCTGACTAGCGGGGTTCAAGAGACCCAGTACTTC.

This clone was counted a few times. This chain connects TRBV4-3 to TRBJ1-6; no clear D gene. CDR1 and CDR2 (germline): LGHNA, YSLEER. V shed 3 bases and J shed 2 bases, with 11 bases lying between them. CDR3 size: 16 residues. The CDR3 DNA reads TGCGCCAGCAGCCATACCCGAGTCGCCTATAATTCACCCCTCCACTTT. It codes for CASSHTRVAYNSPLHF.

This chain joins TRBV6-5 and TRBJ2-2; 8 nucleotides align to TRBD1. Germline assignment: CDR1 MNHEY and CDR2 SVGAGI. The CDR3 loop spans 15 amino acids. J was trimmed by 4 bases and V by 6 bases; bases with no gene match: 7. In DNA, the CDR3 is TGTGCCAGCAGACGACAGGGGAGAGGCACCGGGGAGCTGTTTTTT. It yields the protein CASRRQGRGTGELFF.

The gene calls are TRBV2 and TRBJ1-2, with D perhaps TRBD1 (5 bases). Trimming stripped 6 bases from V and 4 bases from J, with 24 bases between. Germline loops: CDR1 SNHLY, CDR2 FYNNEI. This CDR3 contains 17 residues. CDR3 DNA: TGTGCCAGCAGGGCTAACCCTACAGGAATCAGAGCCTATGGCTACACCTTC. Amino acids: CASRANPTGIRAYGYTF.

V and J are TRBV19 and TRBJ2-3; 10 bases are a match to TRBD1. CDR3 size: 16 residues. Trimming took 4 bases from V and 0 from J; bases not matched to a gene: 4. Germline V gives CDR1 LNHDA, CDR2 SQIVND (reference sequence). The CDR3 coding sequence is TGTGCCAGTAGTAGGGGACAGGGGCCTAGCACAGATACGCAGTATTTT. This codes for CASSRGQGPSTDTQYF.

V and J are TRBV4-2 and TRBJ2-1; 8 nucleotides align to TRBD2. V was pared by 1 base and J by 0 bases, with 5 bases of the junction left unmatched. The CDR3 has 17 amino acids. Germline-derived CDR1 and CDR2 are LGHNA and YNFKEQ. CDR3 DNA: TGTGCCAGCAGCCAAGTCGGAAGCGGGGGCTCCTACAATGAGCAGTTCTTC. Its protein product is CASSQVGSGGSYNEQFF.

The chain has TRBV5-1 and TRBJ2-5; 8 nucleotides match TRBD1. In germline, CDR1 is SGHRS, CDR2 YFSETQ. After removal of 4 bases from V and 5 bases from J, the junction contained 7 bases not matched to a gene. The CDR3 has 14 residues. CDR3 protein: CASSNGQGSETQYF. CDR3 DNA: TGCGCCAGCAGCAACGGACAGGGTAGCGAGACCCAGTACTTC.

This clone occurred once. In DNA form, the CDR3 reads TGTGCCAGCAGCCAAGGGTGGGGCGGTGAGCCCCAGCATTTT. Protein sequence: CASSQGWGGEPQHF. V gene TRBV4-2 combines with J gene TRBJ1-5; D may be TRBD1 (5 bases). The CDR3 is 14 amino acids. Trimming cost V 1 base and J 8 bases, with 12 bases left between them. Germline V gene lookup returns CDR1 LGHNA and CDR2 YNFKEQ.